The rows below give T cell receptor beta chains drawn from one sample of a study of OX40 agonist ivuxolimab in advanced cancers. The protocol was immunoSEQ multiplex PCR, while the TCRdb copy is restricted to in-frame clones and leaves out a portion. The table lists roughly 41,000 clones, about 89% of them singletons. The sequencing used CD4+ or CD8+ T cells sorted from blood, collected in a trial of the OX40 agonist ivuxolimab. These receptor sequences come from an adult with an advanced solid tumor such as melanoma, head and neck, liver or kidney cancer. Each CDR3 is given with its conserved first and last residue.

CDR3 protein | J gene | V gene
CASSSWTGNTIYF | TRBJ1-3 | TRBV5-1
CASSDDHERTNEKLFF | TRBJ1-4 | TRBV2
CATGFNQPQHF | TRBJ1-5 | TRBV28
CASSRLVGEQYF | TRBJ2-7 | TRBV6-6
CASSLSPGTGELFF | TRBJ2-2 | TRBV7-8
CASGGDGYQETQYF | TRBJ2-5 | TRBV28
CASGSVGVFTGELFF | TRBJ2-2 | TRBV10-2
CASSPRGGWYTEAFF | TRBJ1-1 | TRBV11-2
CASSTLAGYSNQPQHF | TRBJ1-5 | TRBV27
CASSGDTDYGYTF | TRBJ1-2 | TRBV6-1
CASSPEPRDREGWNSPLHF | TRBJ1-6 | TRBV5-6
CASSYGLVGGNEQFF | TRBJ2-1 | TRBV6-6
CASSLRYGTDTQYF | TRBJ2-3 | TRBV7-9
CASSPGGYGNEQFF | TRBJ2-1 | TRBV7-7
CASSLEGDYTF | TRBJ1-2 | TRBV11-1
CASRQPGQGFTEQYF | TRBJ2-7 | TRBV5-4
CASSFISSYEQYF | TRBJ2-7 | TRBV5-6
CASSLGSGGSEKLFF | TRBJ1-4 | TRBV5-6
CASSEYSSDRGYEQYF | TRBJ2-7 | TRBV25-1
CASSRTARTGTDTQYF | TRBJ2-3 | TRBV19
CASNLGQGYEQYF | TRBJ2-7 | TRBV19
CASSVAGENTEAFF | TRBJ1-1 | TRBV9
CAISPRGETNQPQHF | TRBJ1-5 | TRBV10-3
CASGLAGLDEQFF | TRBJ2-1 | TRBV12-5
CASSDPRDSPSTNEKLFF | TRBJ1-4 | TRBV2
CASSQIVGGNQETQYF | TRBJ2-5 | TRBV7-8
CASSVVLHISYEQYF | TRBJ2-7 | TRBV6-1
CASSTRRQGGNEQFF | TRBJ2-1 | TRBV11-3
CASNYRDMNTEAFF | TRBJ1-1 | TRBV7-2
CASSQGRWGRGPQETQYF | TRBJ2-5 | TRBV4-2
CASSSRSPSNEQFF | TRBJ2-1 | TRBV9
CASSSQEYSNQPQHF | TRBJ1-5 | TRBV6-5
CASSVGLAGGEQYF | TRBJ2-7 | TRBV9
CASRAQGGMYGYTF | TRBJ1-2 | TRBV9
CASSENRGLVTYNEQFF | TRBJ2-1 | TRBV10-2
CASSEGGGFYEQYF | TRBJ2-7 | TRBV6-1